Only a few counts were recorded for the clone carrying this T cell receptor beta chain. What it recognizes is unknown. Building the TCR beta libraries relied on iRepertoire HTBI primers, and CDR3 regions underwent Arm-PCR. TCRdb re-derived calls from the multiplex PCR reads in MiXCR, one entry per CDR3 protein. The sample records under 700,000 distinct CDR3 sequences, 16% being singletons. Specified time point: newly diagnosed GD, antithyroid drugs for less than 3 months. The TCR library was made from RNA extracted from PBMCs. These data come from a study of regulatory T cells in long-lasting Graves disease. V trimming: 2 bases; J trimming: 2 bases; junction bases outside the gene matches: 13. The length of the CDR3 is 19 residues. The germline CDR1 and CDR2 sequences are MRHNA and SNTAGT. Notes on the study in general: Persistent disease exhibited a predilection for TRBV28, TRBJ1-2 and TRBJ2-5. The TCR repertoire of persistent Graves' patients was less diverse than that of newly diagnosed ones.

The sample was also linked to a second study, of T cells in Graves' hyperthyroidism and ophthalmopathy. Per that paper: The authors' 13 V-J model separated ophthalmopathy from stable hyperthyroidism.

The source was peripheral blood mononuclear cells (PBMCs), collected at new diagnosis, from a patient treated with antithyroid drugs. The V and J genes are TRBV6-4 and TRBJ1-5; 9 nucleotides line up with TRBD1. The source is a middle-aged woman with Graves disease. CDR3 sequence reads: CASSDVTGGASLRNQPQHF. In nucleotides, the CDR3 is TGTGCCAGCAGTGACGTAACAGGGGGCGCTTCCCTCCGCAATCAGCCCCAGCATTTT.